This entry lists 11 T cell receptor beta chains sequenced from one sample in a study of blood T cells in healthy people across ages. PCR was performed a second time for 7 to 11 cycles using a sample-barcoded 5' primer and a J-beta primer mix. TCRdb used MiXCR to reprocess the 5' RACE reads, holding one entry per CDR3 protein. This sample has more than 1.4 million distinct CDR3 sequences, with roughly 45% found just once. The specimen was blood. These receptor sequences come from a woman younger than 35 in good health.

The chain carries TRBV4-1 and TRBJ2-3; D uncertain. The CDR3 totals 13 residues. The ends were cut back, 0 bases at V and 8 bases at J, with 9 bases in the middle. Germline V gene data show CDR1 as MGHRA and CDR2 as YSYEKL. The CDR3: CASSQDGLGTQYF. DNA for the CDR3: TGCGCCAGCAGCCAAGATGGCCTCGGTACGCAGTATTTT.

The V and J genes are TRBV20-1 and TRBJ2-5, with D possibly TRBD2 on 5 matching bases. Trimming cost V 1 base and J 1 base, with 13 bases left between them. CDR1 and CDR2 from the germline V gene are DFQATT and SNEGSKA (reference sequence). The CDR3 loop spans 15 amino acids. Written as DNA, the CDR3 is TGCAGTGCTAGAGGTGATGGGGAGTCCCAAGAGACCCAGTACTTC. Translated: CSARGDGESQETQYF.

In its sample, this clonotype was seen a few times. The rearrangement uses TRBV4-1 and TRBJ2-1; maybe TRBD2 (6 bases). There are 15 residues in the CDR3. Trimming removed 5 bases at V and 6 bases at J, with 17 bases between. Germline-derived CDR1 and CDR2 are MGHRA and YSYEKL. CDR3 DNA: TGCGCCAGCAGCTCATCGCCGGGACTCCTCAATGAGCAGTTCTTC. Its translation is CASSSSPGLLNEQFF.

V and J are TRBV7-8 and TRBJ2-7, with TRBD1 identical over 7 bases. Trimming took 4 bases from V and 5 from J; bases not matched to a gene: 17. The CDR3 runs 17 residues. Germline CDR1 reads SGHVS; CDR2 reads FQNEAQ. The CDR3 nucleotides read TGTGCCAGCAGCTCAGTAGGAGACGGGACAGAGTATAACGAGCAGTACTTC. Protein sequence: CASSSVGDGTEYNEQYF. The entire variable domain, with the rest obtained from reference TRBV7-8 and TRBJ2-7, is as follows: GAGVSQSPRYKVAKRGQDVALRCDPISGHVSLFWYQQALGQGPEFLTYFQNEAQLDKSGLPSDRFFAERPEGSVSTLKIQRTQQEDSAVYLCASSSVGDGTEYNEQYFGPGTRLTVT.

The CDR3 loop is CASSLALDPQRDTQYF. The CDR3 bases are TGCGCCAGCAGCTTGGCCCTGGACCCTCAACGGGATACGCAGTATTTT. This sequence joins TRBV5-1 and TRBJ2-3, with D hard to call. The CDR3 runs to 16 residues. Germline V CDR1 and CDR2: SGHRS, YFSETQ. Trimming removed 0 bases at V and 6 bases at J, with 17 bases between.

The chain has TRBV20-1 and TRBJ1-1, with TRBD1 as a possible D gene (5 bases). The germline V and J ends were trimmed by 6 bases and 5 bases, with 16 bases remaining between them. The CDR3 is 13 residues long. Germline V gene lookup returns CDR1 DFQATT and CDR2 SNEGSKA (reference sequence). This CDR3 reads CSAFSGTRTEAFF. CDR3 nucleotides: TGCAGTGCCTTCTCCGGGACGCGGACTGAAGCTTTCTTT.

V usage is TRBV5-6 and J usage is TRBJ2-1; TRBD2 is a possible D gene (6 bases). The CDR3 is made up of 15 amino acids. The germline CDR1 and CDR2 sequences are SGHDT and YYEEEE. Trimming took 4 bases from V and 4 from J, leaving 15 bases between them. The CDR3 sequence: CASSRGSGPYNEQFF. In DNA form, the CDR3 reads TGTGCCAGCAGCCGGGGTAGCGGACCTTACAATGAGCAGTTCTTC. The full variable domain, its missing parts supplied by reference TRBV5-6 and TRBJ2-1, is DAGVTQSPTHLIKTRGQQVTLRCSPKSGHDTVSWYQQALGQGPQFIFQYYEEEERQRGNFPDRFSGHQFPNYSSELNVNALLLGDSALYLCASSRGSGPYNEQFFGPGTRLTVL.

The chain links TRBV6-5 to TRBJ2-5; 9 bases match TRBD2. CDR3 length: 17 residues. The V gene end was trimmed by 2 bases and the J gene end by 4 bases; junction bases not matched to a gene: 11. CDR1 and CDR2 (germline): MNHEY, SVGAGI. The CDR3 is CASSYGLAGEGRETQYF. The CDR3 coding sequence is TGTGCCAGCAGTTACGGGTTAGCGGGAGAAGGGAGAGAGACCCAGTACTTC.

The sample holds a few counts of this clonotype. This chain connects TRBV5-1 to TRBJ2-7; maybe TRBD1 (6 bases). The CDR3 is 15 residues long. The V gene lost 0 bases and the J gene lost 1 base, with 11 bases spanning the gap. In germline, CDR1 is SGHRS, CDR2 YFSETQ. CDR3 nucleotide sequence: TGCGCCAGCAGCTTGGTTGGGGACAATTCCTACGAGCAGTACTTC. Residues: CASSLVGDNSYEQYF.

This clonotype was recorded a few times. This sequence joins TRBV19 and TRBJ2-1; D unclear. V was clipped by 5 bases and J by 7 bases, with 9 bases between them. The CDR3 runs 12 residues. Germline loops: CDR1 LNHDA, CDR2 SQIVND (reference sequence). The CDR3 sequence is CASSPRQNEQFF. The CDR3 bases are TGTGCCAGTAGTCCGCGTCAAAATGAGCAGTTCTTC.

V usage is TRBV27 and J usage is TRBJ2-4; tentative D call: TRBD2 (5 bases). Germline V gives CDR1 MNHEY, CDR2 SMNVEV (reference sequence). CDR3 length: 11 residues. Trimming took off 7 bases at V and 13 bases at J, with 14 bases between the two ends. CDR3 sequence: CASTLGSFQYF. The CDR3 nucleotides are TGTGCCAGCACCCTAGGGAGCTTCCAGTACTTC.